Each of the 14 T cell receptor beta chains below was sequenced from the same sample in a study of blood T cell repertoires in COVID-19. Libraries were prepared by immunoSEQ multiplex PCR; TCRdb keeps only in-frame clonotypes and omits some of them. The repertoire has 150,000 to 200,000 clones, 92% of them found once; the top ten carry roughly 4.8%. Specimen: peripheral blood. Receptors originate from a man under 40 with COVID-19, enrolled during active disease.

The chain has TRBV6-1 and TRBJ2-1; D is possibly TRBD1 (5 bases). From germline, CDR1 is MNHNS and CDR2 SASEGT. There are 17 residues in the CDR3. Trimming cost V 0 bases and J 4 bases, with 16 bases left between them. The CDR3 DNA reads as TGTGCCAGCAGTGAAGCCCACCCAATAGACAGATACAATGAGCAGTTCTTC. Translated: CASSEAHPIDRYNEQFF.

This chain links TRBV30 with TRBJ1-5; tentative D call: TRBD1 (6 bases). V was trimmed by 3 bases and J by 7 bases, leaving 16 bases between them. Germline CDR1 is GTSNPN and CDR2 is SVGIG (reference sequence). CDR3 length: 14 residues. The CDR3 DNA sequence: TGTGCCTGGAGCGAAGGGGGTATAGGACAGCCCCAGCATTTT. Encoded protein: CAWSEGGIGQPQHF.

The chain links TRBV7-3 to TRBJ2-1, with D tentatively TRBD1 (6 bases). The CDR3 has 15 residues. The V and J ends lost 5 bases and 3 bases respectively, with 14 bases between them. Per the germline V gene, CDR1 is SGHTA and CDR2 is FQGTGA. The CDR3 coding sequence is TGTGCCAGCAGCCCGGGTGGACAGAACTACAATGAGCAGTTCTTC. Its translation: CASSPGGQNYNEQFF.

The rearrangement uses TRBV4-2 and TRBJ2-1, with a possible D match to TRBD1 (5 bases). The V end was cut by 2 bases, the J end by 4 bases, with 12 bases between. This CDR3 is 15 amino acids long. Germline assignment: CDR1 LGHNA and CDR2 YNFKEQ. As DNA, the CDR3 is TGTGCCAGCAGCCAAACAGGACCCCCGTACAATGAGCAGTTCTTC. It translates to CASSQTGPPYNEQFF.

The CDR3 loop reads CASSPGQNTEAFF. Written as DNA, the CDR3 is TGTGCCAGCAGTCCCGGACAGAACACTGAAGCTTTCTTT. V is TRBV6-6 and J is TRBJ1-1, with D possibly being TRBD1 (5 bases). Germline V lookup: CDR1 MNHNY, CDR2 SVGAGI (reference sequence). V was trimmed by 5 bases and J by 1 base, leaving 8 bases between them. The CDR3 totals 13 residues.

The rearrangement links TRBV29-1 to TRBJ2-1; 10 nucleotides line up with TRBD2. The V gene end was trimmed by 4 bases and the J gene end by 1 base; junction bases not matched to a gene: 13. Germline values: CDR1 SQVTM, CDR2 ANQGSEA. This CDR3 has 18 amino acids. CDR3 protein: CSVGTSGYPRRSYNEQFF. The DNA for the CDR3 is TGCAGCGTTGGGACTAGCGGCTACCCCCGCCGATCCTACAATGAGCAGTTCTTC.

The CDR3 here is CASSEAARANTGELFF. The CDR3 bases are TGTGCCAGCAGTGAAGCGGCTCGGGCGAACACCGGGGAGCTGTTTTTT. The chain uses TRBV6-1 and TRBJ2-2; D remains ambiguous. V was pared by 0 bases and J by 0 bases, with 8 bases between. The CDR3 consists of 16 residues. Germline CDR1 reads MNHNS; CDR2 reads SASEGT.

The rearrangement joins TRBV7-9 to TRBJ1-1; 8 bases are shared with TRBD1. In germline, CDR1 is SEHNR, CDR2 FQNEAQ (reference sequence). The CDR3 has 13 amino acids. The trim removed 4 bases at V and 7 bases at J, leaving 5 bases unmatched. The CDR3 region has the DNA TGTGCCAGCAGCTACGGACAGGGCCTTGAAGCTTTCTTT. Amino acid sequence: CASSYGQGLEAFF.

This clone appeared a single time. The V call is TRBV19, the J call TRBJ1-5; a weak D match, TRBD1 (5 bases). Germline loops: CDR1 LNHDA, CDR2 SQIVND (reference sequence). CDR3 length: 18 residues. Trimming left V 3 bases short and J 1 base short, with 19 bases between. The CDR3 here is CASSISLREVWSNQPQHF. As DNA, the CDR3 is TGTGCCAGTAGTATTAGTCTCAGGGAGGTATGGAGCAATCAGCCCCAGCATTTT.

This sequence joins TRBV6-5 and TRBJ2-7; 9 bases map to TRBD1. Germline CDR1 is MNHEY and CDR2 is SVGAGI. This CDR3 has 14 amino acids. Losses at the gene ends were 6 bases for V and 2 bases for J; bases not matched to a gene: 5. As DNA, the CDR3 is TGTGCCAGCAGGAGCGGGACAGGGACCTACGAGCAGTACTTC. Protein sequence: CASRSGTGTYEQYF.

This chain joins TRBV27 and TRBJ1-2, with 8 bases aligning to TRBD1. Germline CDR1 reads MNHEY; CDR2 reads SMNVEV (reference sequence). The trim removed 5 bases at V and 2 bases at J, leaving 7 bases unmatched. This CDR3 spans 15 amino acids. CDR3 sequence reads: CASSQKQGGNYGYTF. The CDR3 bases are TGTGCCAGCAGTCAAAAACAGGGGGGGAACTATGGCTACACCTTC.

V is TRBV27 and J is TRBJ1-1; possibly TRBD1 for D (5 bases). Germline CDR1 is MNHEY and CDR2 is SMNVEV (reference sequence). The V and J ends lost 3 bases and 5 bases respectively, with 19 bases between them. The CDR3 is made up of 16 amino acids. CDR3 sequence: CASSFRAGGSRTEAFF. The CDR3 DNA is TGTGCCAGCAGTTTCCGAGCGGGGGGATCGAGAACTGAAGCTTTCTTT.

This rearrangement joins TRBV29-1 to TRBJ2-1; TRBD2 aligns across 12 bases. CDR1 is SQVTM and CDR2 is ANQGSEA in the germline V gene. There are 16 residues in the CDR3. The trim removed 7 bases at V and 8 bases at J, leaving 15 bases unmatched. The CDR3 coding sequence is TGCAGCGCTCCAACTCATTCTAGCGGGAGGGTACATGAGCAGTTCTTC. Translated, it gives CSAPTHSSGRVHEQFF.

This sequence joins TRBV5-6 and TRBJ2-7; possible D gene TRBD2, 7 bases. CDR3 length: 12 amino acids. Germline CDR1 SGHDT, CDR2 YYEEEE. V dropped 7 bases and J dropped 3 bases, with 11 bases sitting between them. Here the CDR3 reads CASGGAFYEQYF. Here the CDR3 DNA reads TGTGCCAGCGGGGGGGCGTTCTACGAGCAGTACTTC.